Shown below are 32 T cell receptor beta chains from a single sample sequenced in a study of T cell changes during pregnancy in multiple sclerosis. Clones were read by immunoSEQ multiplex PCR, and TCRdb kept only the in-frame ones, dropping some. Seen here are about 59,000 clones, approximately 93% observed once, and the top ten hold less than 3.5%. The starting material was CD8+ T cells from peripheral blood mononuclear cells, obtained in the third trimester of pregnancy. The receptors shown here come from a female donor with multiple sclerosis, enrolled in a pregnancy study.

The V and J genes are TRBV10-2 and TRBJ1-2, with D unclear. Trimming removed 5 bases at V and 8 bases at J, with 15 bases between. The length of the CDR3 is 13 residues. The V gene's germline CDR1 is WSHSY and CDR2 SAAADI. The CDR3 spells CASSPSRERGYTF. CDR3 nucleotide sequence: TGCGCCAGCAGTCCTTCACGGGAAAGAGGCTACACCTTC.

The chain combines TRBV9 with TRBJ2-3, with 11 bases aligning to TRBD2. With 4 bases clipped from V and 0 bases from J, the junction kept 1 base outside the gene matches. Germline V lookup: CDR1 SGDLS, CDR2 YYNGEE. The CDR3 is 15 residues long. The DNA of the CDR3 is TGTGCCAGCAGCACTAGCGGGAGAAGCACAGATACGCAGTATTTT. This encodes CASSTSGRSTDTQYF.

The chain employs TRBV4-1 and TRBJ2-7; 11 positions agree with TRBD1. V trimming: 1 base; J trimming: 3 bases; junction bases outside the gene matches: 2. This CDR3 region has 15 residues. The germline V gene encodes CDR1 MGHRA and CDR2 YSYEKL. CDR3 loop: CASSQAGTGGYEQYF. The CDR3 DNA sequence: TGCGCCAGCAGCCAAGCTGGGACAGGGGGCTACGAGCAGTACTTC.

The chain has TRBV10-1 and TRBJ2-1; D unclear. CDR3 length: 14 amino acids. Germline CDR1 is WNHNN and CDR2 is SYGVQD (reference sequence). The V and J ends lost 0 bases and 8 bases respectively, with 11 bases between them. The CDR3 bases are TGCGCCAGCAGTGAGTCGAATTCGGTCTATGAGCAGTTCTTC. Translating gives CASSESNSVYEQFF.

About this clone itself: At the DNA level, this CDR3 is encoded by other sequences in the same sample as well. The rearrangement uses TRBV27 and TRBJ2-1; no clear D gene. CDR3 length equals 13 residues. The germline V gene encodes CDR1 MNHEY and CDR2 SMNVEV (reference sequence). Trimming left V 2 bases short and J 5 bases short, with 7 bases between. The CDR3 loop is CASSLGQNNEQFF. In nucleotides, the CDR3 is TGTGCCAGCAGTTTAGGTCAGAACAATGAGCAGTTCTTC.

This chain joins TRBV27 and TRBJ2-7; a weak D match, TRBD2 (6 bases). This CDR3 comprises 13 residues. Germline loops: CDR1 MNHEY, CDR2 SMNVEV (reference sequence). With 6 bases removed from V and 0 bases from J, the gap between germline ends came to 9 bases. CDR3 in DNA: TGTGCCAGCAGGTCGGGGGTCTCCTACGAGCAGTACTTC. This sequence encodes CASRSGVSYEQYF.

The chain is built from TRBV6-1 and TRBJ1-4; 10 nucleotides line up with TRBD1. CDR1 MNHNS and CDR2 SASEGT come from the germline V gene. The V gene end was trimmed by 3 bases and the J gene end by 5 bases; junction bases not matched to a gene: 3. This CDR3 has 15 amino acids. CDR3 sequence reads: CASSDGQGGNEKLFF. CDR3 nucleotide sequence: TGTGCCAGCAGTGACGGACAGGGGGGAAATGAAAAACTGTTTTTT.

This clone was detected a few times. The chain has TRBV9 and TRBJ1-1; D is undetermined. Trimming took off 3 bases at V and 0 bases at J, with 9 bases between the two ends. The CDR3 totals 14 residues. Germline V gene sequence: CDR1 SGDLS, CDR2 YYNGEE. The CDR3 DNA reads TGTGCCAGCAGCGGAACGGGATTGAACACTGAAGCTTTCTTT. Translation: CASSGTGLNTEAFF. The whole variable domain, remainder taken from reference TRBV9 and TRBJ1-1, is DSGVTQTPKHLITATGQRVTLRCSPRSGDLSVYWYQQSLDQGLQFLIQYYNGEERAKGNILERFSAQQFPDLHSELNLSSLELGDSALYFCASSGTGLNTEAFFGQGTRLTVV.

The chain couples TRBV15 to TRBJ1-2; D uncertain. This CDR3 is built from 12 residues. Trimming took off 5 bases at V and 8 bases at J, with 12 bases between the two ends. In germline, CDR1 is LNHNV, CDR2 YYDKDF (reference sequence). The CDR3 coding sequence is TGTGCCACCAGCGGCCCCCCAGGAGGCTACACCTTC. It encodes CATSGPPGGYTF. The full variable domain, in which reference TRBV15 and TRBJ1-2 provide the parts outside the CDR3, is DAMVIQNPRYQVTQFGKPVTLSCSQTLNHNVMYWYQQKSSQAPKLLFHYYDKDFNNEADTPDNFQSRRPNTSFCFLDIRSPGLGDTAMYLCATSGPPGGYTFGSGTRLTVV.

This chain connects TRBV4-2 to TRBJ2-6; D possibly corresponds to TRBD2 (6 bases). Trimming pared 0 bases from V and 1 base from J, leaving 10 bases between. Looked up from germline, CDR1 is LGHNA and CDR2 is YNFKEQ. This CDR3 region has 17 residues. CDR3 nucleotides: TGTGCCAGCAGCCAAGATCTGGGGGGTTCTGGGGCCAACGTCCTGACTTTC. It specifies CASSQDLGGSGANVLTF.

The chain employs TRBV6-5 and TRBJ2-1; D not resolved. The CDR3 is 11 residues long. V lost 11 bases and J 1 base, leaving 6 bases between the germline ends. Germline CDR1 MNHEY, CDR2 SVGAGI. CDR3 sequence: CAVLSYNEQFF. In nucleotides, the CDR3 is TGTGCCGTCCTGTCCTACAATGAGCAGTTCTTC.

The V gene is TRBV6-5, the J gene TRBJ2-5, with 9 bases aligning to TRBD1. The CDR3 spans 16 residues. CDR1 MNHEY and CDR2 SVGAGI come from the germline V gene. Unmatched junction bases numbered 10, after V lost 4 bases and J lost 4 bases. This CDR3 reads CASSFLEDRGIETQYF. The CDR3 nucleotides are TGTGCCAGCAGTTTCTTGGAGGACAGGGGAATAGAGACCCAGTACTTC.

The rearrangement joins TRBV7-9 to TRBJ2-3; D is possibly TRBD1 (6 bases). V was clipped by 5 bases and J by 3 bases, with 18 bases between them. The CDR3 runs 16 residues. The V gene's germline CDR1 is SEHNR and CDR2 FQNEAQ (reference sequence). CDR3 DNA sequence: TGTGCCAGCAGCGACCGGGACAAATCCTTGACAGATACGCAGTATTTT. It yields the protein CASSDRDKSLTDTQYF.

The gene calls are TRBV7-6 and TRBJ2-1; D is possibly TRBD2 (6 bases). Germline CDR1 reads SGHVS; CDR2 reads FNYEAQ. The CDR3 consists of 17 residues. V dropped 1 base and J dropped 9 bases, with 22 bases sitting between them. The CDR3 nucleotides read TGTGCCAGCAGCTTAGTTTCCCTAGCGCCCCAGGGCGGTGAGCAGTTCTTC. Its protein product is CASSLVSLAPQGGEQFF.

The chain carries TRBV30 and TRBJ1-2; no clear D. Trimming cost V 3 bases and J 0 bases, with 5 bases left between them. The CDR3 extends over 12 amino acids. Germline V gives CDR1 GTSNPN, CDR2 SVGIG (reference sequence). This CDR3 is CAWRGANYGYTF. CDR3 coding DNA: TGTGCCTGGAGAGGAGCTAACTATGGCTACACCTTC.

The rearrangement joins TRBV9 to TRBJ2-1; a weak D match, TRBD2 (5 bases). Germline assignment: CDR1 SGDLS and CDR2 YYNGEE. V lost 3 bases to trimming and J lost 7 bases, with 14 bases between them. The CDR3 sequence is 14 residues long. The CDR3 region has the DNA TGTGCCAGCAGCGGTTCTGCGGGCCGAAATGAGCAGTTCTTC. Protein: CASSGSAGRNEQFF.

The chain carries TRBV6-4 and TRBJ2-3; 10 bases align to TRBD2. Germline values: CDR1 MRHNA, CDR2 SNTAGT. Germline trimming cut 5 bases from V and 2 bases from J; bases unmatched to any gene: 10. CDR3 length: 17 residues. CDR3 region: CASSLTYSGRYTDTQYF. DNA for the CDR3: TGTGCCAGCAGTCTAACCTATAGCGGGAGGTACACAGATACGCAGTATTTT.

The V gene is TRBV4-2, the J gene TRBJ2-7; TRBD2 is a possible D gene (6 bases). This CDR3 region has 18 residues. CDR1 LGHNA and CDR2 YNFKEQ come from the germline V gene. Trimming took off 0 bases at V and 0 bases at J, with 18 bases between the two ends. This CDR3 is CASSQDLLSVGSSYEQYF. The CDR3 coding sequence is TGTGCCAGCAGCCAAGATCTCCTCAGTGTCGGGAGCTCCTACGAGCAGTACTTC.

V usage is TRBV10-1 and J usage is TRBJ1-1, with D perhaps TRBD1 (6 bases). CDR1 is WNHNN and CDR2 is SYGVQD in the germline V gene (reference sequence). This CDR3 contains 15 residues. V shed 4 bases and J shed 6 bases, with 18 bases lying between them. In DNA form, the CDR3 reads TGCGCCAGCAGTGGAACAACCTCAGGGGAAGCTGAAGCTTTCTTT. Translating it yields CASSGTTSGEAEAFF.

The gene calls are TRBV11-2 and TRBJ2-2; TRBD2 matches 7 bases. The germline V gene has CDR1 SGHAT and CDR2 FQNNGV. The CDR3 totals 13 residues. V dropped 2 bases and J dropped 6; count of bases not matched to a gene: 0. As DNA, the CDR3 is TGTGCCAGCAGCTTACGGGAGGCCGGGGAGCTGTTTTTT. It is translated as CASSLREAGELFF.

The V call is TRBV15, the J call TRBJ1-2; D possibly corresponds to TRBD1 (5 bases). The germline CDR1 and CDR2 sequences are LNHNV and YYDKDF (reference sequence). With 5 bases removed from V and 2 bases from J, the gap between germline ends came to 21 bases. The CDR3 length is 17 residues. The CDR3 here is CATSALVGGGTNYGYTF. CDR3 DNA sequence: TGTGCCACCAGCGCCCTTGTGGGAGGAGGGACGAACTATGGCTACACCTTC.

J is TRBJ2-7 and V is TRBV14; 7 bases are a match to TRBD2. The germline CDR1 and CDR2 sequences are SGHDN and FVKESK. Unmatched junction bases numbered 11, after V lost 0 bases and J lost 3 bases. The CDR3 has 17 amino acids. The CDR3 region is CASSQEKVASGIYEQYF. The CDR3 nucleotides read TGTGCCAGCAGCCAAGAAAAGGTCGCTAGCGGAATCTACGAGCAGTACTTC.

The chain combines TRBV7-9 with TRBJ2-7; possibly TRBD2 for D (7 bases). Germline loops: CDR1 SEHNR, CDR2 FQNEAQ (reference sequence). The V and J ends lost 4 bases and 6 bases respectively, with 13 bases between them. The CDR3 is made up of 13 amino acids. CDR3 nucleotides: TGTGCCAGCAGCTCGCTGGGAGGGGGCGAGCAGTACTTC. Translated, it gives CASSSLGGGEQYF.

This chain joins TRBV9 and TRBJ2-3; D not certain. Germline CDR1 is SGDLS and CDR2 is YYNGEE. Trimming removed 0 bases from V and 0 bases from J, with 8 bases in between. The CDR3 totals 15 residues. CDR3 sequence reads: CASSVAGYSTDTQYF. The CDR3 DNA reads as TGTGCCAGCAGCGTAGCGGGTTATAGCACAGATACGCAGTATTTT. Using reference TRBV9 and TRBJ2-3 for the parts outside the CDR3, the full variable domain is DSGVTQTPKHLITATGQRVTLRCSPRSGDLSVYWYQQSLDQGLQFLIQYYNGEERAKGNILERFSAQQFPDLHSELNLSSLELGDSALYFCASSVAGYSTDTQYFGPGTRLTVL.

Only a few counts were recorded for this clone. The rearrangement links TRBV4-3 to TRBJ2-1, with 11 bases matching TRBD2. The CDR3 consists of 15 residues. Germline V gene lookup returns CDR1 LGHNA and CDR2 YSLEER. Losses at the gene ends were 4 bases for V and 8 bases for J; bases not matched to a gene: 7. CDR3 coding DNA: TGCGCCAGCAGCCTTTCACTAGCGGGAGTAGATGAGCAGTTCTTC. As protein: CASSLSLAGVDEQFF.

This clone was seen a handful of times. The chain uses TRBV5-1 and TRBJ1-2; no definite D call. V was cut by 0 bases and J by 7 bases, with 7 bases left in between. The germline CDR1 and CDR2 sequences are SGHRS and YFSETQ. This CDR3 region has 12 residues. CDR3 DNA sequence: TGCGCCAGCAGCTTGGGAGCGTCTGGCTACACCTTC. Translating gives CASSLGASGYTF.

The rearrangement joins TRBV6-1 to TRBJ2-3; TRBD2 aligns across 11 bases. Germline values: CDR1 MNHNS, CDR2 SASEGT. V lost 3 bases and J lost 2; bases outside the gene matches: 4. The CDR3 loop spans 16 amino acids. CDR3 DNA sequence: TGTGCCAGCAGTGACGAACTAGCGGGGGACACAGATACGCAGTATTTT. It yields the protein CASSDELAGDTDTQYF.

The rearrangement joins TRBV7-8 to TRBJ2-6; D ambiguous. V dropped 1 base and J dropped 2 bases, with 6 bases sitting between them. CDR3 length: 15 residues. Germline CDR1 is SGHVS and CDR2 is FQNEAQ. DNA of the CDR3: TGTGCCAGCAGCTTAGTTGGAGCTGGGGCCAACGTCCTGACTTTC. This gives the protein CASSLVGAGANVLTF.

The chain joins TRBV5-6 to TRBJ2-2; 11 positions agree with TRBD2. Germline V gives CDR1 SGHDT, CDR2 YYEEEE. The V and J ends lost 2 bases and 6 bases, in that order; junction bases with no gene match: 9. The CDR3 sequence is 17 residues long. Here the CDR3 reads CASSFAGTSGFAGELFF. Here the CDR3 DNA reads TGTGCCAGCAGCTTTGCCGGGACTAGCGGTTTTGCCGGGGAGCTGTTTTTT. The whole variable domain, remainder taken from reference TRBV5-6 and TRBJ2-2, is DAGVTQSPTHLIKTRGQQVTLRCSPKSGHDTVSWYQQALGQGPQFIFQYYEEEERQRGNFPDRFSGHQFPNYSSELNVNALLLGDSALYLCASSFAGTSGFAGELFFGEGSRLTVL.

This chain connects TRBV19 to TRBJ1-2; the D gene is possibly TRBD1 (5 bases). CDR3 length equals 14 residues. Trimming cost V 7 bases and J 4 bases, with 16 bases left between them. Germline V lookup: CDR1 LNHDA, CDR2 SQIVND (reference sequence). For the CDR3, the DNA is TGTGCCAGTACCGCTGGACATCACCCCTATGGCTACACCTTC. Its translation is CASTAGHHPYGYTF.

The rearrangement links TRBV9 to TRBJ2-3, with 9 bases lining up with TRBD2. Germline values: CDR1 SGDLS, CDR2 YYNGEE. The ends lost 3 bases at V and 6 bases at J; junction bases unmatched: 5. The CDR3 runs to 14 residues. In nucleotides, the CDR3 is TGTGCCAGCAGCGGTAGCGGGAGATTCGATACGCAGTATTTT. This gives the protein CASSGSGRFDTQYF.

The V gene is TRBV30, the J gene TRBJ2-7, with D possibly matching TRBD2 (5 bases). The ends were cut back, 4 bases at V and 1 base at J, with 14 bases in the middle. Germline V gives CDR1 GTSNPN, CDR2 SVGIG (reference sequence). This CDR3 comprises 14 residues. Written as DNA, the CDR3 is TGTGCCTGGATGGACTCTCACTTGTCCTACGAGCAGTACTTC. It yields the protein CAWMDSHLSYEQYF.